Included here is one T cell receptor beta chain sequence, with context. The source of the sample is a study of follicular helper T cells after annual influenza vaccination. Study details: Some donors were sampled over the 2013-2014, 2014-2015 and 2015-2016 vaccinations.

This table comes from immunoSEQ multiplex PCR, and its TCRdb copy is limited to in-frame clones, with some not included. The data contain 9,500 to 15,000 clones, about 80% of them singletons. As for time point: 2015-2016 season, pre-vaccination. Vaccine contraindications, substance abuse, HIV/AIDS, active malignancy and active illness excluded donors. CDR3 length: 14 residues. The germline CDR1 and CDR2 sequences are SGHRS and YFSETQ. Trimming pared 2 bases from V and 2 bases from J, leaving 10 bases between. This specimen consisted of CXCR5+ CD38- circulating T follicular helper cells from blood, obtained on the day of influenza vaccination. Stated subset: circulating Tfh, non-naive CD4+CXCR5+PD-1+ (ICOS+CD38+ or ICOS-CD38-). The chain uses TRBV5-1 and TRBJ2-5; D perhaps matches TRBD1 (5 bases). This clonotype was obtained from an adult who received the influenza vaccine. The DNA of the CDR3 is TGCGCCAGCAGCTTAGGGGATGGGCAAGAGACCCAGTACTTC. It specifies CASSLGDGQETQYF.